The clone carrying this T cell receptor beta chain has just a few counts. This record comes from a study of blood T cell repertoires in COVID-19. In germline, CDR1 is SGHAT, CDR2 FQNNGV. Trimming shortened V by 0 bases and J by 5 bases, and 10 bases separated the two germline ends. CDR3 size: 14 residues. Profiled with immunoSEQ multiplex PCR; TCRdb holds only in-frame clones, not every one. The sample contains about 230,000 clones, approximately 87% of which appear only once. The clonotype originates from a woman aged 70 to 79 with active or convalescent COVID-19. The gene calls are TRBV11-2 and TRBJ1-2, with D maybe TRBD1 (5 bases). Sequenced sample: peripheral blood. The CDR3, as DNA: TGTGCCAGCAGCTTAGACCAGGGAAGGTATGGCTACACCTTC. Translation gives CASSLDQGRYGYTF.